This TCR beta chain originates from a study of glioma-infiltrating T cells. Across the whole study: Glioma patients had dexamethasone for six or fewer days before surgery.

TCR alpha and beta CDR3 regions were amplified from RNA using iRepertoire nested multiplex PCR. TCRdb passed the multiplex PCR reads through MiXCR, listing each CDR3 protein once. The sample contains more than 300,000 distinct CDR3 sequences, 41% of which appear only once. Study outcomes and limitations: Very few CDR3 sequences were shared between tissue and blood. Signature shared blood CDR3 motifs were enriched in low-divergence and depleted in high-divergence patients.

This clonotype was found many times. The antigen is not known. Between the trimmed V and J ends, which lost 3 bases and 10 bases, there was a span of 8 bases. The CDR3 loop spans 11 amino acids. The receptor's source is a human donor with low-grade glioma or glioblastoma, undergoing nonglioma brain surgery, or in good health (not recorded which). The sequencing input was glioma tissue, nonneoplastic brain tissue, or PBMCs (not recorded which). The chain couples TRBV12-3 or TRBV12-4 to TRBJ2-3; D is unresolved. The DNA for the CDR3 is TGTGCCAGCAGTTTCTTACGTGCGCAGTATTTT. Amino acids: CASSFLRAQYF.